This T cell receptor beta chain was recovered during a study of shared clonotypes between healthy human individuals. This clone was found a few times. Its matching antigen is unknown. The CDR3 sequence is 16 residues long. CDR1 and CDR2 (germline): SGHTA, FQGTGA. Deletions cut 0 bases from V and 3 bases from J, with 14 bases between. PCR replicates from unsorted PBMC used around 320 ng DNA, and this amount was about 30,000 T cell genomes. Unsorted PBMC DNA was run through sequencing on ten immunoSEQ deep assay plates. Clones were read by immunoSEQ multiplex PCR, and TCRdb kept only the in-frame ones, dropping some. This repertoire shows about 480,000 clones, 79% found once; its top ten account for over 10%. For unsorted samples, genomic DNA was extracted from about 90 million PBMCs. Findings of the study overall: Having only a few donors restricted how much genetic and exposure-history diversity was captured.

This chain joins TRBV7-3 and TRBJ1-1; D not resolved. This TCR was sampled from a woman aged 40 to 55 in good health. Some clones in this sample may be carry-over from other donors' samples. The sequencing input was PBMCs. The CDR3 DNA follows: TGTGCCAGCAGCTTAACGAGCCGAGGGAGGGACACTGAAGCTTTCTTT. Amino acid sequence: CASSLTSRGRDTEAFF.